A single sample is the source of the 5 T cell receptor beta chains below, sequenced in a study of beta chain features in type 1 diabetes. cDNA synthesis used the whole RNA isolate, giving expressed TCRB sequences. The table came from immunoSEQ multiplex PCR; TCRdb's copy has only in-frame clones and leaves some out. The sample lists 620,000 or so clones, roughly a sixth occurring once. The specimen sequenced was naive CD4+ T cells from blood. The receptor set was obtained from a man between 18 and 35 years old in good health.

The chain employs TRBV4-3 and TRBJ1-2; 10 bases map to TRBD1. From germline, CDR1 is LGHNA and CDR2 YSLEER. The trim removed 3 bases at V and 8 bases at J, leaving 12 bases unmatched. The CDR3 loop spans 16 amino acids. The CDR3 protein is CASSQSGTGERRGYTF. The DNA of the CDR3 is TGCGCCAGCAGCCAGAGCGGGACAGGGGAGAGGCGGGGCTACACCTTC.

This clone was counted between two and nine times. V usage is TRBV19 and J usage is TRBJ2-7; the D is unclear. The CDR3 runs to 15 residues. Per germline, CDR1 LNHDA and CDR2 SQIVND (reference sequence). V shed 3 bases and J shed 1 base, with 13 bases lying between them. DNA of the CDR3: TGTGCCAGTAGTATGCGGCCAGGCTTATCCTACGAGCAGTACTTC. This codes for CASSMRPGLSYEQYF.

This clone was observed a handful of times. The V and J genes are TRBV5-1 and TRBJ2-1; 12 bases are a match to TRBD2. J gave up 8 bases and V 4 bases, and 7 bases lay outside the gene matches. Germline lookup yields CDR1 SGHRS and CDR2 YFSETQ. The CDR3 has 15 amino acids. DNA of the CDR3: TGCGCCAGCAGCCTGACTAGCGGGAGTCATCATGAGCAGTTCTTC. It translates to CASSLTSGSHHEQFF.

The rearrangement links TRBV28 to TRBJ2-2; TRBD2 is a possible D gene (5 bases). Germline lookup yields CDR1 MDHEN and CDR2 SYDVKM. V lost 5 bases and J lost 5, with 9 bases in between. The CDR3 sequence is 13 residues long. The CDR3 sequence is CASSKEVTGELFF. The CDR3 DNA reads as TGTGCCAGCAGTAAGGAGGTTACCGGGGAGCTGTTTTTT.

V is TRBV7-2 and J is TRBJ2-1; maybe TRBD1 (6 bases). CDR1 and CDR2 from the germline V gene are SGHTA and FQGNSA. This CDR3 region has 14 residues. Trimming took 1 base from V and 9 from J, leaving 13 bases between them. The CDR3 coding sequence is TGTGCCAGCAGCTTAGGGACAGTACTCCTTGAGCAGTTCTTC. Its protein is CASSLGTVLLEQFF.